The clone carrying this TCR beta chain was seen more than once but under ten times. A second roughly 6 to 11 cycle PCR used barcoded and J-beta primers. One entry per CDR3 protein results from TCRdb running MiXCR on the 5' RACE reads. The table includes some 1.4 million distinct CDR3 sequences, approximately 38% detected once. This sample was taken from a study of blood T cells in healthy people across ages. Germline V gene sequence: CDR1 DFQATT, CDR2 SNEGSKA (reference sequence). This CDR3 contains 14 residues. Trimming removed 8 bases from V and 0 bases from J; junction bases left unmatched: 7. The V gene is TRBV20-1, the J gene TRBJ2-1, with 7 bases matching TRBD2. This receptor was taken from a woman aged 18-29 years in good health. The material sequenced was blood. The CDR3 DNA is TGCAGTCTGAGCGGGGCCCTCTCCTACAATGAGCAGTTCTTC. Protein: CSLSGALSYNEQFF.